A single TCR beta chain is shown here with its context. The target antigen is unknown. This sample was taken from a study of cytomegalovirus exposure and HLA in healthy donors. Study background: The same platform used for the approximately 700 first-cohort repertoires was also used for the 120 or so validation repertoires, as a later analysis reported. Regarding the study as a whole: Confirmation in vitro established that a few CMV-associated chains were specific for CMV antigens. Many donors shared some public TCRs, even though most TCR sequences were rare.

V lost 6 bases and J 8 bases, leaving 20 bases between the germline ends. Germline assignment: CDR1 GTSNPN and CDR2 SVGIG (reference sequence). This CDR3 has 15 residues. Among the 120 subjects of the validation cohort, separate from the approximately 700-subject first cohort, were the donors. TCRdb keeps only in-frame clones here, not all; method: immunoSEQ multiplex PCR. Of 150,000 to 200,000 clones detected, roughly 86% appear once; the ten largest clones hold 1.4% to 1.5%. This sequence originates from a woman aged 18-30 years in good health and CMV-seronegative. This rearrangement joins TRBV30 to TRBJ1-6, with D tentatively TRBD1 (5 bases). The sequenced sample consisted of PBMCs. CDR3: CACPAGSGLDSPLHF. The CDR3 DNA sequence: TGTGCCTGCCCAGCAGGGTCAGGGTTGGATTCACCCCTCCACTTT.